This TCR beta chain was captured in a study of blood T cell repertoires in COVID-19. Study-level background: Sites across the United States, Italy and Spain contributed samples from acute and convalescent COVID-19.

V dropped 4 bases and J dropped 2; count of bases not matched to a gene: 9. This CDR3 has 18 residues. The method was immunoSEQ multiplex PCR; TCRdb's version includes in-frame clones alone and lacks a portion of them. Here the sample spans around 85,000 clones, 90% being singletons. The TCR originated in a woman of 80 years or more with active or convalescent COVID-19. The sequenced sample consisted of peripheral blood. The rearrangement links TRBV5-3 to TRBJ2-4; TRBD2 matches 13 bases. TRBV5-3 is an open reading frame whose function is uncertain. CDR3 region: CARSPRTSGSGSKNIQYF. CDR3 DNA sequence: TGTGCCAGAAGCCCCCGGACTAGCGGGAGTGGGTCCAAAAACATTCAGTACTTC.